A selection of T cell receptor beta chains follows, all from one sample in a study of blood T cell repertoires in COVID-19. TCRdb keeps only in-frame clones here, not all; method: immunoSEQ multiplex PCR. The table lists about 200,000 clones, less than 85% of them singletons. Specimen: PBMCs or T cells enriched from blood (not recorded which). The receptors were gathered from a woman aged 60-75 years with acute COVID-19. CDR3s include the opening cysteine and the closing phenylalanine or tryptophan. The order of the fields is clone size, J gene, D gene, V gene, CDR3 DNA, CDR3 protein. D genes are given only for firm matches. A row's size may be missing; if present it is once, few, many or a size class.

size: NA; J: TRBJ2-7; D: TRBD2; V: TRBV4-2; DNA: TGTGCCAGCAGCCAAGAGAACGGGGGGACCTACGAGCAGTACTTC; CDR3: CASSQENGGTYEQYF
size: NA; J: TRBJ1-5; D: NA; V: TRBV19; DNA: TGTGCCAGTCACCCAATGGCCAGCAATCAGCCCCAGCATTTT; CDR3: CASHPMASNQPQHF
size: NA; J: TRBJ2-7; D: TRBD1; V: TRBV5-1; DNA: TGCGCCAGCAGACCCGGACAGGGTAACGAGCAGTACTTC; CDR3: CASRPGQGNEQYF
size: NA; J: TRBJ1-1; D: NA; V: TRBV29-1; DNA: TGCAGCGTTCGTCGGGCGGGGCCTGACACTGAAGCTTTCTTT; CDR3: CSVRRAGPDTEAFF
size: NA; J: TRBJ2-6; D: NA; V: TRBV5-4; DNA: TGTGCCAGCAGCCCCGACTGGTATGCTGGGGCCAACGTCCTGACTTTC; CDR3: CASSPDWYAGANVLTF
size: NA; J: TRBJ1-5; D: NA; V: TRBV27; DNA: TGTGCCAGCAGTTTTACGGGGGGCGAGGTGTCCCAGCATTTT; CDR3: CASSFTGGEVSQHF
size: NA; J: TRBJ2-5; D: NA; V: TRBV7-8; DNA: TGTGCCAGCAGCTTACTGGGACTGGGGAAAGAGACCCAGTACTTC; CDR3: CASSLLGLGKETQYF
size: NA; J: TRBJ1-2; D: TRBD1; V: TRBV28; DNA: TGTGCCAGCAGGCAACAGGGGGGAAACTATGGCTACACCTTC; CDR3: CASRQQGGNYGYTF
size: NA; J: TRBJ1-2; D: TRBD1; V: TRBV7-2; DNA: TGTGCCAGCAGCTTATCGTATAGGACAGGGGGCGCCCGGAACTATGGCTACACCTTC; CDR3: CASSLSYRTGGARNYGYTF
size: NA; J: TRBJ1-2; D: NA; V: TRBV7-2; DNA: TGTGCCAGCAGCCTCAGAGGGCCGTCTCACGATGGCTACACCTTC; CDR3: CASSLRGPSHDGYTF
size: NA; J: TRBJ2-1; D: NA; V: TRBV24-1; DNA: TGTGCCACCAGTGATTTGCCGAGAGGAAGTGAGCAGTTCTTC; CDR3: CATSDLPRGSEQFF
size: once; J: TRBJ2-5; D: TRBD2; V: TRBV6-5; DNA: TGTGCCAGCAGCCCGACTAGCGAAACGGAAGAGACCCAGTACTTC; CDR3: CASSPTSETEETQYF
size: once; J: TRBJ2-7; D: TRBD1; V: TRBV4-2; DNA: TGTGCCAGCAGCCATTCCCCGGGACAGCAGAACTACGAGCAGTACTTC; CDR3: CASSHSPGQQNYEQYF
size: NA; J: TRBJ1-1; D: NA; V: TRBV7-8; DNA: TGTGCCAGCAGCTTAGACTTTGGGGGAGGAATTATGAACACTGAAGCTTTCTTT; CDR3: CASSLDFGGGIMNTEAFF
size: NA; J: TRBJ1-2; D: NA; V: TRBV7-2; DNA: TGTGCCAGCAGCCCAAGCCCCGACAGGCGTAGCGGCTACACCTTC; CDR3: CASSPSPDRRSGYTF
size: NA; J: TRBJ1-5; D: TRBD1; V: TRBV6-1; DNA: TGTGCCAGCAGTGATATGGGGACAGTCAATAGCAATCAGCCCCAGCATTTT; CDR3: CASSDMGTVNSNQPQHF
size: once; J: TRBJ2-1; D: TRBD1; V: TRBV27; DNA: TGTGCCAGCAGTTCCGGACAGGGGGCCTTCAATGAGCAGTTCTTC; CDR3: CASSSGQGAFNEQFF
size: NA; J: TRBJ1-5; D: NA; V: TRBV4-3; DNA: TGCGCCAGCAGCCTTAGATGGGCTTCGGGGGATCAGCCCCAGCATTTT; CDR3: CASSLRWASGDQPQHF
size: few; J: TRBJ1-1; D: TRBD1; V: TRBV5-5; DNA: TGTGCCAGCAGCTCCCTAGGGGGCAACACTGAAGCTTTCTTT; CDR3: CASSSLGGNTEAFF
size: NA; J: TRBJ1-6; D: NA; V: TRBV19; DNA: TGTGCCAGTATAGCGGGGACACCAAATTCACCCCTCCACTTT; CDR3: CASIAGTPNSPLHF
size: once; J: TRBJ2-4; D: NA; V: TRBV4-3; DNA: TGCGCCAGCAGCTGTAAGGCACAGAGAGTTGCCAAAAACATTCAGTACTTC; CDR3: CASSCKAQRVAKNIQYF
size: many; J: TRBJ2-5; D: NA; V: TRBV19; DNA: TGTGCCAGTAGTACCGGGTACGGCCAAGAGACCCAGTACTTC; CDR3: CASSTGYGQETQYF
size: NA; J: TRBJ1-5; D: NA; V: TRBV7-2; DNA: TGTGCCAGCAGTAAAACCAGGGGAAACCAGCCCCAGCATTTT; CDR3: CASSKTRGNQPQHF
size: NA; J: TRBJ1-4; D: NA; V: TRBV18; DNA: TGTGCCAGCTCACGGACTGACGGACCTGAAAAACTGTTTTTT; CDR3: CASSRTDGPEKLFF
size: NA; J: TRBJ1-1; D: TRBD1; V: TRBV7-2; DNA: TGTGCCAGCAGGTCCCAGGGGGCCGGTAGCACTGAAGCTTTCTTT; CDR3: CASRSQGAGSTEAFF
size: NA; J: TRBJ2-2; D: TRBD2; V: TRBV5-6; DNA: TGTGCCAGCAGCTACCTAGCGGGGTTACGCACCGGGGAGCTGTTTTTT; CDR3: CASSYLAGLRTGELFF
size: many; J: TRBJ1-1; D: NA; V: TRBV6-5; DNA: TGTGCCAGCGACGACCCCGGACGGGGGAACACTGAAGCTTTCTTT; CDR3: CASDDPGRGNTEAFF
size: NA; J: TRBJ2-1; D: TRBD1; V: TRBV19; DNA: TGTGCCAGTAGTATAATGGGACAGGGTTACAATGAGCAGTTCTTC; CDR3: CASSIMGQGYNEQFF
size: NA; J: TRBJ2-3; D: TRBD1; V: TRBV12-3/TRBV12-4; DNA: TGTGCCAGCAATTACAGGGGAACAGATACGCAGTATTTT; CDR3: CASNYRGTDTQYF
size: NA; J: TRBJ2-6; D: TRBD2; V: TRBV10-2; DNA: TGCGCCAGCAGTGGGACTAGCGGACCCTCTGGGGCCAACGTCCTGACTTTC; CDR3: CASSGTSGPSGANVLTF
size: NA; J: TRBJ2-1; D: TRBD2; V: TRBV10-1; DNA: TGCGCCAGCAGTGCCGGGACTAGCGGGGACAATGAGCAGTTCTTC; CDR3: CASSAGTSGDNEQFF
size: NA; J: TRBJ1-4; D: TRBD1; V: TRBV3-1/TRBV3-2; DNA: TGTGCCAGCAGTCTACAGGGGGCAATGGCTAATGAAAAACTGTTTTTT; CDR3: CASSLQGAMANEKLFF
size: NA; J: TRBJ2-2; D: TRBD2; V: TRBV5-4; DNA: TGTGCCAGCAGTATACTAGCGGGAGGGCCCTCCGGGGAGCTGTTTTTT; CDR3: CASSILAGGPSGELFF
size: NA; J: TRBJ2-1; D: NA; V: TRBV10-3; DNA: TGTGCCATCAAAGAGACAGTTGGATCCTACAATGAGCAGTTCTTC; CDR3: CAIKETVGSYNEQFF
size: NA; J: TRBJ1-4; D: NA; V: TRBV18; DNA: TGTGCCAGCTCACGGGACATAAATGAAAAACTGTTTTTT; CDR3: CASSRDINEKLFF
size: NA; J: TRBJ1-2; D: TRBD1; V: TRBV5-5; DNA: TGTGCCAGCAGCTTGGGATGGGACAGGGGACCCGGCTACACCTTC; CDR3: CASSLGWDRGPGYTF
size: NA; J: TRBJ1-2; D: NA; V: TRBV11-2; DNA: TGTGCCAGCAGCGGAAACAGGGACTATGGCTACACCTTC; CDR3: CASSGNRDYGYTF